Listed here are 6 T cell receptor beta chains from one sample, sequenced in a study of OX40 agonist ivuxolimab in advanced cancers. TCRdb keeps only in-frame clones here, not all; method: immunoSEQ multiplex PCR. The sample comprises fewer than 85,000 clones, approximately 86% of which are singletons, and under 2.5% rests with the top ten. The sequences come from CD4+ or CD8+ T cells sorted from blood, collected in a trial of the OX40 agonist ivuxolimab. The receptors come from an adult with an advanced solid tumor such as melanoma, head and neck, liver or kidney cancer.

The V and J genes are TRBV4-2 and TRBJ1-4, with D perhaps TRBD1 (5 bases). The CDR3 length is 14 residues. V was clipped by 5 bases and J by 7 bases, with 14 bases between them. Germline assignment: CDR1 LGHNA and CDR2 YNFKEQ. The CDR3 reads CASSLGSGLEKLFF. The CDR3 coding sequence is TGTGCCAGCAGCTTAGGGTCAGGGCTTGAAAAACTGTTTTTT.

Only a few counts were recorded for this clone. The V gene is TRBV18, the J gene TRBJ2-7; D remains ambiguous. The CDR3 has 13 amino acids. Germline CDR1 KGHSH, CDR2 LQKENI. Trimming cost V 3 bases and J 2 bases, with 8 bases left between them. CDR3 residues: CASSPRSTYEQYF. The CDR3 bases are TGTGCCAGCTCACCGAGAAGCACCTACGAGCAGTACTTC.

The CDR3 bases are TGTGCCAGCAGTTTAGACAGCAATTCACCCCTCCACTTT. It encodes CASSLDSNSPLHF. The J gene is TRBJ1-6, the V gene TRBV28, with D perhaps matching TRBD1 (5 bases). The CDR3 length is 13 residues. Germline V lookup: CDR1 MDHEN, CDR2 SYDVKM. V was cut by 2 bases and J by 7 bases, with 6 bases left in between.

The table lists this clone with a few counts. V is TRBV18 and J is TRBJ1-5; tentatively, D is TRBD1 (6 bases). CDR3 length: 15 residues. Trimming pared 4 bases from V and 1 base from J, leaving 11 bases between. The germline V gene encodes CDR1 KGHSH and CDR2 LQKENI. The CDR3 sequence: CASSHTDRSNQPQHF. Here the CDR3 DNA reads TGTGCCAGCTCACATACGGACAGAAGCAATCAGCCCCAGCATTTT.

The genes are TRBV27 and TRBJ1-6, with D possibly TRBD1 on 5 matching bases. V lost 6 bases to trimming and J lost 6 bases, with 9 bases between them. CDR1 and CDR2 from the germline V gene are MNHEY and SMNVEV (reference sequence). CDR3 length: 13 amino acids. The CDR3 sequence is CASRSGGNSPLHF. CDR3 DNA sequence: TGTGCCAGCAGGTCCGGGGGTAATTCACCCCTCCACTTT.

This rearrangement joins TRBV28 to TRBJ2-3, with D perhaps TRBD2 (5 bases). Germline CDR1 is MDHEN and CDR2 is SYDVKM. This CDR3 region has 14 residues. The ends were cut back, 5 bases at V and 1 base at J, with 10 bases in the middle. The CDR3 DNA reads TGTGCCAGCAGTCGGAGGAGTGGCACAGATACGCAGTATTTT. Residues: CASSRRSGTDTQYF.